The 15 T cell receptor beta chains below come from one sample, sequenced in a study of cytomegalovirus exposure and HLA in healthy donors. Generated by immunoSEQ multiplex PCR, the TCRdb table keeps only in-frame clones and is missing some. The table includes some 170,000 clones, 75% to 90% detected once. The sequencing input was PBMCs. These receptors were taken from a young woman in good health and CMV-seronegative.

The chain is built from TRBV29-1 and TRBJ1-3; D gene ambiguous. Germline V lookup: CDR1 SQVTM, CDR2 ANQGSEA. Between the trimmed V and J ends, which lost 0 bases and 0 bases, there was a span of 9 bases. The CDR3 runs to 15 residues. The chain's CDR3 is CSVEDSVLSGNTIYF. DNA of the CDR3: TGCAGCGTTGAAGATTCGGTACTCTCTGGAAACACCATATATTTT.

The V call is TRBV6-5, the J call TRBJ1-1, with 7 bases lining up with TRBD1. Unmatched junction bases numbered 3, after V lost 8 bases and J lost 0 bases. Germline V gives CDR1 MNHEY, CDR2 SVGAGI. The CDR3 is made up of 13 amino acids. The CDR3 sequence: CASQTGMNTEAFF. For the CDR3, the DNA is TGTGCCAGCCAGACAGGGATGAACACTGAAGCTTTCTTT.

This clone came up once. V is TRBV19 and J is TRBJ1-2, with D possibly matching TRBD1 (6 bases). Germline loops: CDR1 LNHDA, CDR2 SQIVND (reference sequence). V was pared by 3 bases and J by 5 bases, with 7 bases between. This CDR3 has 12 amino acids. CDR3 coding DNA: TGTGCCAGTAGTATGACAGGATATGGCTACACCTTC. Residues: CASSMTGYGYTF.

This clone was observed once. V and J are TRBV4-1 and TRBJ2-1; no definite D call. V dropped 4 bases and J dropped 8 bases, with 21 bases sitting between them. The CDR3 runs 16 residues. Germline loops: CDR1 MGHRA, CDR2 YSYEKL. Here the CDR3 DNA reads TGCGCCAGCAGCCCCCAGAGCAAGCTTCGAGGTGATGAGCAGTTCTTC. Its translation: CASSPQSKLRGDEQFF.

The V call is TRBV19, the J call TRBJ2-7; perhaps TRBD2 as D (5 bases). The V gene's germline CDR1 is LNHDA and CDR2 SQIVND (reference sequence). Trimming removed 3 bases from V and 0 bases from J, with 12 bases in between. The CDR3 length is 15 residues. As DNA, the CDR3 is TGTGCCAGTAGTATTCGGACTTCAAGCTCCTACGAGCAGTACTTC. Translating it yields CASSIRTSSSYEQYF. The complete variable domain, with remaining parts taken from reference TRBV19 and TRBJ2-7, reads DGGITQSPKYLFRKEGQNVTLSCEQNLNHDAMYWYRQDPGQGLRLIYYSQIVNDFQKGDIAEGYSVSREKKESFPLTVTSAQKNPTAFYLCASSIRTSSSYEQYFGPGTRLTVT.

This chain links TRBV27 with TRBJ2-3; the D gene is possibly TRBD2 (6 bases). The CDR3 consists of 14 residues. Germline V CDR1 and CDR2: MNHEY, SMNVEV (reference sequence). The V end was cut by 5 bases, the J end by 2 bases, with 11 bases between. CDR3 region: CASSVGDFTDTQYF. CDR3 bases: TGTGCCAGCAGTGTGGGGGACTTCACAGATACGCAGTATTTT.

J is TRBJ1-2 and V is TRBV5-6, with a possible D match to TRBD1 (5 bases). Germline-derived CDR1 and CDR2 are SGHDT and YYEEEE. The CDR3 sequence is 14 residues long. Between the trimmed V and J ends, which lost 6 bases and 4 bases, there was a span of 16 bases. CDR3 region: CASTLGGSTYGYTF. DNA for the CDR3: TGTGCCAGCACCCTGGGGGGGTCCACCTATGGCTACACCTTC.

This clone was counted between two and nine times. The chain joins TRBV9 to TRBJ1-2; D possibly corresponds to TRBD1 (5 bases). The germline V gene has CDR1 SGDLS and CDR2 YYNGEE. The CDR3 is 14 amino acids. Deletions cut 0 bases from V and 2 bases from J, with 8 bases between. The CDR3 loop is CASSVDGGNYGYTF. The CDR3 DNA is TGTGCCAGCAGCGTAGATGGGGGGAACTATGGCTACACCTTC.

The chain joins TRBV2 to TRBJ1-5, with D possibly being TRBD1 (6 bases). This CDR3 region has 14 residues. CDR1 and CDR2 (germline): SNHLY, FYNNEI. V dropped 3 bases and J dropped 4 bases, with 10 bases sitting between them. The CDR3 is CASSDTGQNQPQHF. The CDR3 DNA reads as TGTGCCAGCAGTGATACGGGACAAAATCAGCCCCAGCATTTT.

The rearrangement joins TRBV7-9 to TRBJ1-2; TRBD1 is a possible D gene (5 bases). In germline, CDR1 is SEHNR, CDR2 FQNEAQ (reference sequence). Trimming removed 3 bases from V and 2 bases from J, with 7 bases in between. This CDR3 comprises 13 residues. In nucleotides, the CDR3 is TGTGCCAGCAGCTTTTCAGGGAACTATGGCTACACCTTC. It translates to CASSFSGNYGYTF.

This clone was seen a handful of times. The rearrangement links TRBV11-3 to TRBJ2-3; D remains unclear. The ends were cut back, 5 bases at V and 0 bases at J, with 9 bases in the middle. Germline CDR1 reads SGHNT; CDR2 reads YENEEA. The CDR3 covers 14 residues. CDR3: CASSAAGSTDTQYF. In DNA, the CDR3 is TGTGCCAGCAGCGCCGCAGGAAGCACAGATACGCAGTATTTT.

CDR3 loop: CASSVLAGGVGEQYF. The CDR3 DNA reads TGTGCCAGCAGCGTCTTAGCGGGAGGGGTCGGCGAGCAGTACTTC. This sequence joins TRBV9 and TRBJ2-7; 11 nucleotides match TRBD2. The germline V gene encodes CDR1 SGDLS and CDR2 YYNGEE. Trimming at V came to 2 bases and at J to 6 bases, leaving 7 bases not matched to a gene. This CDR3 has 15 residues.

The rearrangement uses TRBV4-3 and TRBJ2-3, with a tentative D call TRBD1 (5 bases). This CDR3 is 15 amino acids long. Germline CDR1 and CDR2: LGHNA and YSLEER. Trimming left V 4 bases short and J 2 bases short, with 13 bases between. CDR3 bases: TGCGCCAGCAGCCCCCTGGACATGCCCACAGATACGCAGTATTTT. Translation: CASSPLDMPTDTQYF.

The V and J genes are TRBV6-7 and TRBJ2-1, with 7 bases that match TRBD2. TRBV6-7 is recorded as an ORF, its role being uncertain. This CDR3 is 12 amino acids long. The junction had 2 bases not matched to a gene; V was cut back by 2 bases and J by 10 bases. CDR3 residues: CASSYKGLEQFF. The CDR3 region has the DNA TGTGCCAGCAGTTACAAGGGACTAGAGCAGTTCTTC.

V is TRBV4-3 and J is TRBJ2-1; 9 bases are a match to TRBD2. Germline lookup yields CDR1 LGHNA and CDR2 YSLEER. The J segment lost 8 bases and the V segment lost 0 bases, leaving 8 bases of the junction unmatched. The CDR3 sequence is 16 residues long. The CDR3 here is CASSQEYSGSFDEQFF. CDR3 DNA sequence: TGCGCCAGCAGCCAAGAGTATAGCGGGAGTTTCGATGAGCAGTTCTTC.